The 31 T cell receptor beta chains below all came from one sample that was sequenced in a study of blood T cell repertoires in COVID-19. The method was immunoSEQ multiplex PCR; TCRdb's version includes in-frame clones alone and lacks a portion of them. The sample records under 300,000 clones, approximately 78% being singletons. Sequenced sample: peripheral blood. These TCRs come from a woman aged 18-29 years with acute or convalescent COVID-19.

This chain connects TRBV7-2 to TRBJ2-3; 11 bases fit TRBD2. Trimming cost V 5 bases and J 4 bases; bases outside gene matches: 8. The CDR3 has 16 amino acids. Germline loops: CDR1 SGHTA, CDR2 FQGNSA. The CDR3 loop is CASSLTSGSNADTQYF. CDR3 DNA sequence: TGTGCCAGCAGCCTTACTAGCGGGAGTAATGCAGATACGCAGTATTTT. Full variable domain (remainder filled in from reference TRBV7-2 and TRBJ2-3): GAGVSQSPSNKVTEKGKDVELRCDPISGHTALYWYRQSLGQGLEFLIYFQGNSAPDKSGLPSDRFSAERTGGSVSTLTIQRTQQEDSAVYLCASSLTSGSNADTQYFGPGTRLTVL.

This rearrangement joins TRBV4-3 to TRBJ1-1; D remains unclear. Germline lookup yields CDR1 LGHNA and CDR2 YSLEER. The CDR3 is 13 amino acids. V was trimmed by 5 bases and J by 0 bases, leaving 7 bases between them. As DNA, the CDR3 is TGCGCCAGCAGCTACAGTGTGAACACTGAAGCTTTCTTT. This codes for CASSYSVNTEAFF.

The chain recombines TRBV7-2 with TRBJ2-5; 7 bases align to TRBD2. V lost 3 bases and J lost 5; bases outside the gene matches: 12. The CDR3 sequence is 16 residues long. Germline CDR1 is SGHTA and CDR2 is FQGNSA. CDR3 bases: TGTGCCAGCAGCTTTGAATTGAGGACTAGGAGGGAGACCCAGTACTTC. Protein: CASSFELRTRRETQYF.

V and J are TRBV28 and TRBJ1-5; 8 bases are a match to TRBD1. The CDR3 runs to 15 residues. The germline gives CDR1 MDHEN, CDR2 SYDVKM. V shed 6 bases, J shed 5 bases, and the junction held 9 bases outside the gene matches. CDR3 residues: CASRPETGGDQPQHF. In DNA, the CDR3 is TGTGCCAGCAGACCAGAAACAGGGGGTGATCAGCCCCAGCATTTT.

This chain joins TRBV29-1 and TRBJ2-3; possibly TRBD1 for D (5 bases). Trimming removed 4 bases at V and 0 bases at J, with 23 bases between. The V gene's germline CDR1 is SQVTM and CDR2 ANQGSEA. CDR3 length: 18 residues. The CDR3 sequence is CSVGGWTLPYSSTDTQYF. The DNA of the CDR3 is TGCAGCGTTGGGGGCTGGACCCTCCCGTACTCTAGCACAGATACGCAGTATTTT.

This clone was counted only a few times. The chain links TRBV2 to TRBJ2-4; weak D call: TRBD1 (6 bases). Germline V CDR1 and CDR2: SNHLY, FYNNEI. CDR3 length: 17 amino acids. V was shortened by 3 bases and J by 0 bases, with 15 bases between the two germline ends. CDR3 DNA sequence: TGTGCCAGCAGTGATCTCATACAGGGAGCAGCCAAAAACATTCAGTACTTC. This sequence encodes CASSDLIQGAAKNIQYF.

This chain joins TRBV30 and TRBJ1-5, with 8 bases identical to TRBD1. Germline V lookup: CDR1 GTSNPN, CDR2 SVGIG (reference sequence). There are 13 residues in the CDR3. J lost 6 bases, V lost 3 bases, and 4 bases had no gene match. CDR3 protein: CAWRAQGGQPQHF. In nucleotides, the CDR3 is TGTGCCTGGAGGGCACAGGGGGGTCAGCCCCAGCATTTT. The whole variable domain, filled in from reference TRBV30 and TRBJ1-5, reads SQTIHQWPATLVQPVGSPLSLECTVEGTSNPNLYWYRQAAGRGLQLLFYSVGIGQISSEVPQNLSASRPQDRQFILSSKKLLLSDSGFYLCAWRAQGGQPQHFGDGTRLSIL.

The CDR3 here is CASSARASGRPEQYF. CDR3 DNA sequence: TGTGCCAGCTCAGCGCGAGCGAGCGGGAGGCCCGAGCAGTACTTC. The genes are TRBV18 and TRBJ2-7, with TRBD2 matching over 9 bases. J was trimmed by 6 bases and V by 5 bases; bases with no gene match: 11. This CDR3 is 15 amino acids long. Germline assignment: CDR1 KGHSH and CDR2 LQKENI.

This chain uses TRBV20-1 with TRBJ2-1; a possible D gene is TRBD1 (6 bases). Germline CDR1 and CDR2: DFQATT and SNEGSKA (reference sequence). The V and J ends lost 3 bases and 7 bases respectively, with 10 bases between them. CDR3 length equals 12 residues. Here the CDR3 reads CSASPQGNEQFF. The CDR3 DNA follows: TGCAGTGCTAGTCCGCAGGGGAATGAGCAGTTCTTC.

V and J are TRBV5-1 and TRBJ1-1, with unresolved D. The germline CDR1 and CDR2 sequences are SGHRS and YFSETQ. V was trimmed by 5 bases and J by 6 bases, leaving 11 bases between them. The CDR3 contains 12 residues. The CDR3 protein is CASRSGSSEAFF. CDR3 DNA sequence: TGCGCCAGCAGGTCCGGGAGTTCTGAAGCTTTCTTT.

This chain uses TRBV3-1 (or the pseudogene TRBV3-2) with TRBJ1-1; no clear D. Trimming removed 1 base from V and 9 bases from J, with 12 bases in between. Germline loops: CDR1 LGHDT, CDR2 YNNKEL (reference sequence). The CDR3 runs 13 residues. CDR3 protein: CASSQVPGPKAFF. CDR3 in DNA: TGTGCCAGCAGCCAAGTCCCCGGTCCCAAAGCTTTCTTT.

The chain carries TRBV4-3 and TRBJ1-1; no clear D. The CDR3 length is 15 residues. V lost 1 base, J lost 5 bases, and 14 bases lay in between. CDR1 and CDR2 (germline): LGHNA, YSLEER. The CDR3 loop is CASSQGSGYRTEAFF. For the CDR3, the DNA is TGCGCCAGCAGCCAAGGGTCGGGATATCGGACTGAAGCTTTCTTT.

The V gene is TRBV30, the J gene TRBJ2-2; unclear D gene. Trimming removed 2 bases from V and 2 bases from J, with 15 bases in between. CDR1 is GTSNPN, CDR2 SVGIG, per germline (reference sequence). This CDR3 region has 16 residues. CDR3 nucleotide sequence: TGTGCCTGGAGTTCGATGACTCTCCTTAACACCGGGGAGCTGTTTTTT. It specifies CAWSSMTLLNTGELFF.

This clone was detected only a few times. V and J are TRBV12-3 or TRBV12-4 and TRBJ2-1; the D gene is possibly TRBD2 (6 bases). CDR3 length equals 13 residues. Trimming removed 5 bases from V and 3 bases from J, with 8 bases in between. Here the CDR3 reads CASSTTSYNEQFF. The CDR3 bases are TGTGCCAGCAGTACGACTAGCTACAATGAGCAGTTCTTC.

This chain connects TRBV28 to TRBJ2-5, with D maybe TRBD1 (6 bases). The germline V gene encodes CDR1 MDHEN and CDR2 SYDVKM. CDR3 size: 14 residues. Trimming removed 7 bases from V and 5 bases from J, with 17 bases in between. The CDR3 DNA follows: TGTGCCAGCACCGGACAGTTTCTTGAGGAGACCCAGTACTTC. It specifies CASTGQFLEETQYF.

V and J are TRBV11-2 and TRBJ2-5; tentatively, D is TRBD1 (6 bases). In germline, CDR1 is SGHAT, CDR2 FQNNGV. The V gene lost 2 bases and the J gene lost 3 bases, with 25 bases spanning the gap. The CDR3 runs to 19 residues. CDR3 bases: TGTGCCAGCAGCTTACACGGGGAAAAGGCCGGGACATCAGAAGAGACCCAGTACTTC. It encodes CASSLHGEKAGTSEETQYF.

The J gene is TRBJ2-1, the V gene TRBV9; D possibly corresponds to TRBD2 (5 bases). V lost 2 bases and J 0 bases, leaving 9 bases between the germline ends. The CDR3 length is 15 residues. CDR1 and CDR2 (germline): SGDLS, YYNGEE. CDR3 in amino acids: CASSVGRNSYNEQFF. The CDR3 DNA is TGTGCCAGCAGCGTGGGGAGAAACTCCTACAATGAGCAGTTCTTC.

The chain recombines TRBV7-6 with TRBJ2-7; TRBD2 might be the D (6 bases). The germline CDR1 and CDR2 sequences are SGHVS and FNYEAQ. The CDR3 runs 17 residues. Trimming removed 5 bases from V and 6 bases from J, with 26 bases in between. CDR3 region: CASSPVSPFPSVGEQYF. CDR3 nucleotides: TGTGCCAGCAGCCCCGTGTCACCGTTCCCTAGCGTTGGCGAGCAGTACTTC.

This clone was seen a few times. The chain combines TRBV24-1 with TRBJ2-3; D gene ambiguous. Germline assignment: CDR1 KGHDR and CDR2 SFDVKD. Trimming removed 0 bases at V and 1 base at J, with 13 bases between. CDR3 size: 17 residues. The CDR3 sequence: CATSDLKSASGTDTQYF. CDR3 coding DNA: TGTGCCACCAGTGATTTGAAGTCAGCGAGTGGCACAGATACGCAGTATTTT.

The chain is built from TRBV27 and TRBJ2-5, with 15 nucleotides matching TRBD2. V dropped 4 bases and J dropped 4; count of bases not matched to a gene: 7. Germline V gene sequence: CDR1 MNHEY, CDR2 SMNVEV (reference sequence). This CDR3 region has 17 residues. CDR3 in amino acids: CASSYGTSGRMRETQYF. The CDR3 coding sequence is TGTGCCAGCAGTTACGGGACTAGCGGGAGGATGAGAGAGACCCAGTACTTC.

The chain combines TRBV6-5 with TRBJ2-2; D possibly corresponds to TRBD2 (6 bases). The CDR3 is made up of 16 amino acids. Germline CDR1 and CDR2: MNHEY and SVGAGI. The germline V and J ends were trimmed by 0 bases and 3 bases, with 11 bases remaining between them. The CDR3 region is CASSYSGGVDTGELFF. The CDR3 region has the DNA TGTGCCAGCAGTTACTCCGGGGGTGTGGACACCGGGGAGCTGTTTTTT.

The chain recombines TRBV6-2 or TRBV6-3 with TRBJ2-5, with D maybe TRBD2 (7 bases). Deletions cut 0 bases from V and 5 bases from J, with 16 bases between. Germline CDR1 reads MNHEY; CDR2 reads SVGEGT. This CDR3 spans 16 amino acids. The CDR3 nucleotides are TGTGCCAGCAGTTACTCTCCTCGCGGGGGCGTTGAGACCCAGTACTTC. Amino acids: CASSYSPRGGVETQYF.

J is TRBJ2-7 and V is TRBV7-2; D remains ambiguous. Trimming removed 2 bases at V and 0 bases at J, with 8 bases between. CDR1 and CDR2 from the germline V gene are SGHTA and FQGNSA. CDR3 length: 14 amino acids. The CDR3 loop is CASSLLSASYEQYF. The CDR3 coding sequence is TGTGCCAGCAGCTTACTAAGCGCCTCCTACGAGCAGTACTTC.

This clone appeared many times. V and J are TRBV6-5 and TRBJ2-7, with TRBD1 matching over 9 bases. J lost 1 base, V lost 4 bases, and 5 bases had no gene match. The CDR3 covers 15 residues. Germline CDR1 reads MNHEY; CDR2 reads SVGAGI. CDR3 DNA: TGTGCCAGCAGTTCCACCGGGACAGGGTCCTACGAGCAGTACTTC. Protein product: CASSSTGTGSYEQYF.

The DNA of the CDR3 is TGTGCCAGTAGTATAGGCGGGGGCACTGAAGCTTTCTTT. Its translation is CASSIGGGTEAFF. The chain links TRBV19 to TRBJ1-1, with D possibly TRBD1 on 5 matching bases. Trimming stripped 1 base from V and 4 bases from J, with 7 bases between. The CDR3 covers 13 residues. From germline, CDR1 is LNHDA and CDR2 SQIVND (reference sequence).

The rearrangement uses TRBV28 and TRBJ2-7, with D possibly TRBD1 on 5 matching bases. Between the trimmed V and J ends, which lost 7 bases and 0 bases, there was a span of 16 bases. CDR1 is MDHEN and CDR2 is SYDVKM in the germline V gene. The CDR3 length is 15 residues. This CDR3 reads CASKFLDTSSYEQYF. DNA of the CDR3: TGTGCCAGCAAGTTTTTGGACACGAGCTCCTACGAGCAGTACTTC.

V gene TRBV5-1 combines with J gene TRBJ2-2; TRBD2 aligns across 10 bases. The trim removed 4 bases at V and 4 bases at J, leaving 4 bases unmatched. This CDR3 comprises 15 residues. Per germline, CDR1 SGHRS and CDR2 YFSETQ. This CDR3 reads CASSAGLAATGELFF. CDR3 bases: TGCGCCAGCAGCGCCGGACTAGCGGCCACCGGGGAGCTGTTTTTT.

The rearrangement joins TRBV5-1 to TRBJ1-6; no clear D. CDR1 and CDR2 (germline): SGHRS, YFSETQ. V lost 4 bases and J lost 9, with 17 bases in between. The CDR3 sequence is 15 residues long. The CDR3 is CASSQNREIGSPLHF. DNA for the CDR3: TGCGCCAGCAGCCAAAACCGGGAGATCGGTTCACCCCTCCACTTT.

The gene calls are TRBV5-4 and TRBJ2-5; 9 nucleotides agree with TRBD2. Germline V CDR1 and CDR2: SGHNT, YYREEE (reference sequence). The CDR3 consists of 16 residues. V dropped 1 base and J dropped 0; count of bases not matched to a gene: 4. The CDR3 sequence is CASSLSASGNQETQYF. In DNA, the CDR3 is TGTGCCAGCAGCTTGTCGGCTAGCGGGAACCAAGAGACCCAGTACTTC.

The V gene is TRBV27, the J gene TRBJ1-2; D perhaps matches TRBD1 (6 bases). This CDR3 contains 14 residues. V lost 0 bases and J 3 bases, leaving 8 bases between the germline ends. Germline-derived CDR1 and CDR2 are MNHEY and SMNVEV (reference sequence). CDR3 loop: CASSLSPGDYGYTF. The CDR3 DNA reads TGTGCCAGCAGTTTATCGCCAGGGGACTATGGCTACACCTTC.

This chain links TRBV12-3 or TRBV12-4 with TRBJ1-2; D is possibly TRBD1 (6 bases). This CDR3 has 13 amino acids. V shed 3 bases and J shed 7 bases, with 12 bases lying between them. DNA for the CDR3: TGTGCCAGCAGTTTGCAGCAGGGGTCTGGCTACACCTTC. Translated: CASSLQQGSGYTF.